Described below is a single TCR beta chain sequence and its context. Its matching antigen is unknown. These data originate in a study of beta chain features in type 1 diabetes. Findings and limits, study-wide: All four CD4+ subsets of Type 1 diabetes patients contained TCRB CDR3s that were moderately but significantly shorter. Researchers reported that naive, central memory and Treg TCRB repertoires appeared more similar in patients than in healthy donors.

The investigators reverse transcribed all of the isolated RNA, so they sequenced expressed TCRB transcripts. Method: immunoSEQ multiplex PCR; TCRdb's copy keeps in-frame clones and lacks some. The sample holds roughly 150,000 clones, less than 9.5% seen once. V lost 4 bases and J lost 6; bases outside the gene matches: 6. The CDR3 length is 13 residues. Germline CDR1 SQVTM, CDR2 ANQGSEA. This TCR came from a woman aged 18-35 years in good health. The chain carries TRBV29-1 and TRBJ1-2; 9 bases align to TRBD1. Source material: central memory CD4+ T cells from blood. The CDR3 reads CSVAGTGKHGYTF. The CDR3 DNA sequence: TGCAGCGTTGCGGGGACAGGGAAGCATGGCTACACCTTC.